Below are 19 T cell receptor beta chains sequenced from a single sample in a study of tumor and adjacent non-tumor tissue in lung cancer. TCRbeta libraries were built with three rounds of nested PCR, modified from ARM-PCR. One entry per CDR3 protein results from TCRdb running MiXCR on the multiplex PCR reads. The profile covers under 150,000 distinct CDR3 sequences, with approximately 64% appearing a single time and 18% taken by the ten largest. This sample's RNA came from whole unsorted tissue. The material sequenced was lung tumor tissue. The receptors come from a man aged 55 to 69 with small cell lung cancer.

This clonotype was counted a single time. At one boundary the junction diverges from the germline segment, which might be a read error. This rearrangement joins TRBV6-5 to TRBJ1-1; perhaps TRBD1 as D (5 bases). There are 14 residues in the CDR3. The germline CDR1 and CDR2 sequences are MNHEY and SVGAGI. This chain's CDR3 is CARSYGGKGGGAFF. CDR3 coding DNA: TGTGCCAGGAGTTACGGGGGAAAGGGTGGTGGTGCTTTCTTT.

This clonotype was counted once. The genes are TRBV28 and TRBJ1-5; 9 nucleotides match TRBD1. CDR3 length: 16 residues. Germline-derived CDR1 and CDR2 are MDHEN and SYDVKM. Trimming at V came to 4 bases and at J to 6 bases, leaving 10 bases not matched to a gene. The CDR3 region is CASSSPGTGFGQPQHF. DNA of the CDR3: TGTGCCAGCAGTTCGCCCGGGACAGGGTTCGGTCAGCCCCAGCATTTT.

The chain links TRBV4-2 to TRBJ2-7, with TRBD2 matching over 7 bases. The CDR3 is 14 residues long. The V and J ends lost 0 bases and 4 bases, in that order; junction bases with no gene match: 3. Germline V CDR1 and CDR2: LGHNA, YNFKEQ. CDR3 sequence: CASSQELADYEQYF. For the CDR3, the DNA is TGTGCCAGCAGCCAAGAGCTAGCGGATTACGAGCAGTACTTC.

J is TRBJ2-2 and V is TRBV21-1; TRBD1 is taken as the D call from the table, unchecked against the DNA. TRBV21-1 is a known pseudogene. The CDR3 has 17 amino acids. CDR3: CASSSRQGARVTGELFF. As DNA, the CDR3 is TGTGCCAGCAGCTCGCGACAGGGGGCTCGGGTGACCGGGGAGCTGTTTTTT.

In regard to this clonotype: This clone may be a read error of a much larger clone one base away. The V call is TRBV11-2, the J call TRBJ2-6; D unresolved. The germline V gene has CDR1 SGHAT and CDR2 FQNNGV. The CDR3 loop spans 18 amino acids. The CDR3 DNA reads TGTGCCAACAGCTCCCAGCTTGGCCCAGGAACTGGGGCCAACGTCCTGACTTTC. It yields the protein CANSSQLGPGTGANVLTF. Full variable domain (outside the CDR3, taken from reference TRBV11-2 and TRBJ2-6): EAGVAQSPRYKIIEKRQSVAFWCNPISGHATLYWYQQILGQGPKLLIQFQNNGVVDDSQLPKDRFSAERLKGVDSTLKIQPAKLEDSAVYLCANSSQLGPGTGANVLTFGAGSRLTVL.

Remarks on this clonotype: A much larger clonotype is one base distant, so this may be a read error. V is TRBV11-2 and J is TRBJ2-3, with 7 positions matching TRBD2. The germline V gene has CDR1 SGHAT and CDR2 FQNNGV. This CDR3 is built from 16 residues. V dropped 5 bases and J dropped 2; count of bases not matched to a gene: 10. CDR3 loop: CASSRLSGLITDTQYF. The DNA for the CDR3 is TGTGCCAGCAGCCGACTTAGCGGGCTGATCACAGATACGCAGTATTTT.

The chain uses TRBV20-1 and TRBJ2-7; possibly TRBD2 for D (6 bases). In germline, CDR1 is DFQATT, CDR2 SNEGSKA (reference sequence). This CDR3 contains 12 residues. CDR3 amino acids: CRAGPSPYEQYV. As DNA, the CDR3 is TGCAGGGCGGGACCGAGCCCCTACGAGCAGTATGTC.

As regards this clonotype: In this CDR3 the conserved last residue, phenylalanine or tryptophan, is missing, so a read error is likely. This chain connects TRBV20-1 to TRBJ2-7, with a tentative D call TRBD2 (6 bases). Per the germline V gene, CDR1 is DFQATT and CDR2 is SNEGSKA (reference sequence). This CDR3 is 16 amino acids long. Trimming shortened V by 5 bases and J by 6 bases, and 26 bases separated the two germline ends. The CDR3 here is CSAAHPSSVRRGEQYY. CDR3 DNA: TGCAGTGCTGCCCATCCATCTAGCGTAAGGAGGGGCGAGCAGTACTAC.

This clonotype was recorded only once. This CDR3 fails to terminate in the conserved phenylalanine or tryptophan, so it likely reflects a read error. The rearrangement joins TRBV12-3 or TRBV12-4 to TRBJ1-5; a possible D gene is TRBD1 (6 bases). There are 15 residues in the CDR3. The ends were cut back, 1 base at V and 2 bases at J, with 9 bases in the middle. In nucleotides, the CDR3 is TGTGCCAGCAGTTTAGGGCACAGGGGCAATCAGCCCCAGCATTCT. It is translated as CASSLGHRGNQPQHS.

Turning to this clonotype: This may be a read error, as it is one base from a much larger clone. V gene TRBV20-1 combines with J gene TRBJ1-6; D perhaps matches TRBD1 (6 bases). The CDR3 covers 16 residues. Germline values: CDR1 DFQATT, CDR2 SNEGSKA (reference sequence). Trimming cost V 3 bases and J 3 bases, with 15 bases left between them. The DNA of the CDR3 is TGCAGTGCTAGTTACGGGACAAAGGGCTATAATTCACCCCTCCACTTT. Protein: CSASYGTKGYNSPLHF.

This clonotype was recorded many times. This chain links TRBV20-1 with TRBJ1-5; D perhaps matches TRBD1 (6 bases). Trimming took off 0 bases at V and 11 bases at J, with 20 bases between the two ends. The CDR3 loop spans 15 amino acids. Germline V gene lookup returns CDR1 DFQATT and CDR2 SNEGSKA (reference sequence). For the CDR3, the DNA is TGCAGTGCTAGAGATCGACTTACAGGGCAAGGAGCCCAGCATTTT. Amino acids: CSARDRLTGQGAQHF.

The chain carries TRBV5-1 and TRBJ1-1; TRBD1 is a possible D gene (6 bases). CDR3 length: 14 residues. V was cut by 4 bases and J by 7 bases, with 17 bases left in between. The germline V gene has CDR1 SGHRS and CDR2 YFSETQ. The CDR3 is CASSGWGGWSEAFF. Here the CDR3 DNA reads TGCGCCAGCAGCGGCTGGGGGGGCTGGAGTGAAGCTTTCTTT.

A note on this clonotype: Germline is not matched at one junction end, which may reflect a read error. This sequence joins TRBV6-1 and TRBJ2-2; either TRBD1 or TRBD2 may fit D (5 bases each). Germline CDR1 and CDR2: MNHNS and SASEGT. CDR3 length equals 13 residues. The CDR3 protein is CASSVSGTGELSF. The CDR3 nucleotides read TGTGCCAGCAGTGTGTCGGGGACCGGGGAACTGTCTTTT.

This clonotype occurred many times. The chain carries TRBV20-1 and TRBJ2-7, with D perhaps matching TRBD1 or TRBD2 (5 bases each). Trimming removed 3 bases from V and 0 bases from J, with 9 bases in between. The CDR3 consists of 13 residues. Germline V gene data show CDR1 as DFQATT and CDR2 as SNEGSKA (reference sequence). The CDR3 region has the DNA TGCAGTGCTAGCCCGGGACGCTCCTACGAGCAGTACTTC. Its translation: CSASPGRSYEQYF.

Written as DNA, the CDR3 is TGTGCCAGCAGCTCCGGGACTAGCGGGAGTGTGGATACGCAGTATTTT. Protein: CASSSGTSGSVDTQYF. The chain is built from TRBV5-4 and TRBJ2-3; 14 bases line up with TRBD2. V was pared by 3 bases and J by 6 bases, with 6 bases of the junction left unmatched. Germline V gene lookup returns CDR1 SGHNT and CDR2 YYREEE (reference sequence). The CDR3 is 16 residues long.

The chain couples TRBV20-1 to TRBJ2-1; perhaps TRBD1 as D (6 bases). The CDR3 runs 13 residues. Germline loops: CDR1 DFQATT, CDR2 SNEGSKA (reference sequence). Trimming removed 3 bases at V and 10 bases at J, with 16 bases between. Here the CDR3 reads CSARGHGVEEQFF. DNA for the CDR3: TGCAGTGCTAGGGGACATGGGGTAGAAGAGCAGTTCTTC.

This clonotype appeared a single time. This may come from a read error, since a much larger clone is one base off. J is TRBJ2-5 and V is TRBV7-9; D gene unclear. Germline CDR1 is SEHNR and CDR2 is FQNEAQ (reference sequence). The CDR3 has 12 residues. The CDR3, as DNA: TGTGCCTGCAGCGAAGAAGGAGAGACCCAGTACTTC. As protein: CACSEEGETQYF.

The CDR3 loop reads CASSLALANPDMQHF. CDR3 nucleotides: TGTGCCAGCAGCCTGGCGCTAGCAAACCCAGATATGCAGCATTTT. V and J are TRBV11-2 and TRBJ2-3; no reliable D call. TRBJ1-5 matches the DNA end more closely, so the J call is doubtful. CDR3 length: 15 residues. CDR1 is SGHAT, CDR2 FQNNGV, per germline.

Many counts were recorded for this clonotype. The chain uses TRBV11-3 and TRBJ2-1; 8 nucleotides align to TRBD1. The J segment lost 3 bases and the V segment lost 1 base, leaving 5 bases of the junction unmatched. Germline CDR1 SGHNT, CDR2 YENEEA. The CDR3 consists of 16 residues. The DNA of the CDR3 is TGTGCCAGCAGCTTAGCTGGACAGGGACTCTACAATGAGCAGTTCTTC. This translates into CASSLAGQGLYNEQFF.